This entry concerns a single T cell receptor beta chain. The data were taken from a study of response to subunit inactivated influenza vaccine. Germline CDR1 reads GTSNPN; CDR2 reads SVGIG (reference sequence). This CDR3 contains 14 residues. The V gene lost 0 bases and the J gene lost 1 base, with 7 bases spanning the gap. TCRdb independently ran MiXCR on the RT-PCR reads; one entry per CDR3 protein. The table shows about 650,000 distinct CDR3 sequences, with approximately 15% occurring only once. This specimen was PBMCs from blood, taken 12 days after vaccination. This TCR was sampled from a man aged 50 or older who received an inactivated influenza vaccine. The chain uses TRBV30 and TRBJ1-5; tentative D call: TRBD1 (5 bases). The CDR3 region has the DNA TGTGCCTGGAGTGTGTGGGACAGCAATCAGCCCCAGCATTTT. Translating gives CAWSVWDSNQPQHF.